This entry is about one T cell receptor (beta chain). Its specificity is unknown. This CDR3 spans 14 amino acids. J gave up 5 bases and V 6 bases, and 8 bases lay outside the gene matches. Germline V gene lookup returns CDR1 SQVTM and CDR2 ANQGSEA. The PCR used 60 Vbeta and 13 Jbeta primers. Method: immunoSEQ multiplex PCR; TCRdb's copy keeps in-frame clones and lacks some. In total, the table holds 150,000 to 200,000 clones. The sample belongs to a study of cytomegalovirus exposure and HLA in healthy donors. Study-wide results and limits: In an earlier analysis, in some 500 donors, most V segments appeared productive either ~87% or ~30% of the time. In vitro testing confirmed three CMV-associated chains as specific for CMV antigens. Cytomegalovirus status was reportedly diagnosed by the classifier with high sensitivity and specificity.

The sequence came from a woman in her fifties or sixties in good health and CMV-seronegative. The material sequenced was PBMCs. The rearrangement uses TRBV29-1 and TRBJ2-7, with TRBD2 identical over 12 bases. Here the CDR3 DNA reads TGCAGCGTCAACGGACTAGCGGGAATCAACGAGCAGTACTTC. Encoded protein: CSVNGLAGINEQYF.